This TCR beta chain derives from a study of blood T cell repertoires in COVID-19. TCRdb's table, derived via immunoSEQ multiplex PCR, lists solely in-frame clones and lacks some. The table shows 130,000 to 150,000 clones, with 60% to 85% occurring only once. The CDR3 contains 13 residues. Trimming at V came to 3 bases and at J to 5 bases, leaving 6 bases not matched to a gene. CDR1 is DFQATT, CDR2 SNEGSKA, per germline (reference sequence). The V gene is TRBV20-1, the J gene TRBJ1-2; 7 bases match TRBD1. Sequenced sample: peripheral blood. The source is a woman in her sixties or seventies with acute or convalescent COVID-19. CDR3 sequence: CSASEGAGYGYTF. CDR3 bases: TGCAGTGCTAGTGAGGGGGCTGGGTATGGCTACACCTTC.